The TCR beta chain described here comes from a study of blood T cell repertoires in COVID-19 (TCRdb year 2020). At the level of the whole study: Samples covering the acute and convalescent phases of COVID-19 were provided by collaborators in the United States, Italy and Spain. The prospective study material was composed of cDNA or gDNA derived from T cells, B-cell-depleted T cells, or PBMCs. Subjects who had been exposed to COVID-19, were actively infected with it, or had recovered from it provided the deeply sampled blood TCRbeta repertoires that made up the dataset. A freely available public database, intended as a resource for researchers studying the immune response to SARS-CoV-2, is where the repertoires were released. The samples were drawn from two sources: the first 160 participants of the ongoing ImmuneRACE study, and 1,000 to 1,500 subjects contributed by 6 global collaborators. Sample metadata almost always included a de-identified subject ID, COVID-19 status, age in years and sex. Where HLA class I and class II types were available, the types were taken from metadata supplied by the sample provider, not from assay-based typing.

Comment on this clone: Its antigen target is currently unknown. No much larger clone is present one base from it, and per-base qualities are unavailable.

A second Seattle source provided samples from volunteer blood donors who had recovered from COVID-19. Whole blood was collected in K2EDTA tubes by collaborating institutions according to the institutions' own protocols. Collaborator samples were shipped for TCRbeta analysis as frozen whole blood, isolated PBMCs, or DNA extracted from either sample type. The investigation overall reported the following: The quantity of clinical and demographic metadata differed by source and by participant and was supplied without curation.

The immunoSEQ Assay, a bias-controlled multiplex PCR, was used to amplify TCRbeta CDR3 regions from genomic DNA. The source study handled its data this way. Within the assay, amplification of reference gene primers was used to estimate how many nucleated cells each sample contained. Sequence reads were collapsed and filtered to measure the absolute abundance of every unique TCRbeta CDR3 rearrangement. Productive Simpson clonality was computed per sample as the square root of Simpson's diversity index over productive rearrangements. The immuneACCESS repertoire file appears here via TCRdb, limited to in-frame rearrangements. These files lack a portion of the clones; in checked studies, under half of the deficit traces to unresolved V genes, and the cause of the others is not known. That table supplies the V and J calls and clone size; D and trimming were determined from the DNA. This sample has under 200,000 clones in its table, and around 83% of those were observed once. The ten top clones hold about an eighth of the sample.

Via the germline V gene (reference sequence), CDR1 is WNHNN and CDR2 SYGVQD. The V end loses 3 bases and the J end loses 2 bases, and a stretch of 5 bases separates them. From the cysteine up to the phenylalanine, the CDR3 has a length of 12 residues. Just CDR3 DNA is preserved here, 36 bases in frame from base 1. The chain was built from TRBV10-1 and TRBJ2-7; matching of 5 bases hints at TRBD1 as the D gene. Specimen: peripheral blood. The receptor was derived from an older man who had recovered from COVID-19. The CDR3 sequence is CASSDRAYEQYF. The nucleotides read TGCGCCAGCAGTGACAGGGCCTACGAGCAGTACTTC.